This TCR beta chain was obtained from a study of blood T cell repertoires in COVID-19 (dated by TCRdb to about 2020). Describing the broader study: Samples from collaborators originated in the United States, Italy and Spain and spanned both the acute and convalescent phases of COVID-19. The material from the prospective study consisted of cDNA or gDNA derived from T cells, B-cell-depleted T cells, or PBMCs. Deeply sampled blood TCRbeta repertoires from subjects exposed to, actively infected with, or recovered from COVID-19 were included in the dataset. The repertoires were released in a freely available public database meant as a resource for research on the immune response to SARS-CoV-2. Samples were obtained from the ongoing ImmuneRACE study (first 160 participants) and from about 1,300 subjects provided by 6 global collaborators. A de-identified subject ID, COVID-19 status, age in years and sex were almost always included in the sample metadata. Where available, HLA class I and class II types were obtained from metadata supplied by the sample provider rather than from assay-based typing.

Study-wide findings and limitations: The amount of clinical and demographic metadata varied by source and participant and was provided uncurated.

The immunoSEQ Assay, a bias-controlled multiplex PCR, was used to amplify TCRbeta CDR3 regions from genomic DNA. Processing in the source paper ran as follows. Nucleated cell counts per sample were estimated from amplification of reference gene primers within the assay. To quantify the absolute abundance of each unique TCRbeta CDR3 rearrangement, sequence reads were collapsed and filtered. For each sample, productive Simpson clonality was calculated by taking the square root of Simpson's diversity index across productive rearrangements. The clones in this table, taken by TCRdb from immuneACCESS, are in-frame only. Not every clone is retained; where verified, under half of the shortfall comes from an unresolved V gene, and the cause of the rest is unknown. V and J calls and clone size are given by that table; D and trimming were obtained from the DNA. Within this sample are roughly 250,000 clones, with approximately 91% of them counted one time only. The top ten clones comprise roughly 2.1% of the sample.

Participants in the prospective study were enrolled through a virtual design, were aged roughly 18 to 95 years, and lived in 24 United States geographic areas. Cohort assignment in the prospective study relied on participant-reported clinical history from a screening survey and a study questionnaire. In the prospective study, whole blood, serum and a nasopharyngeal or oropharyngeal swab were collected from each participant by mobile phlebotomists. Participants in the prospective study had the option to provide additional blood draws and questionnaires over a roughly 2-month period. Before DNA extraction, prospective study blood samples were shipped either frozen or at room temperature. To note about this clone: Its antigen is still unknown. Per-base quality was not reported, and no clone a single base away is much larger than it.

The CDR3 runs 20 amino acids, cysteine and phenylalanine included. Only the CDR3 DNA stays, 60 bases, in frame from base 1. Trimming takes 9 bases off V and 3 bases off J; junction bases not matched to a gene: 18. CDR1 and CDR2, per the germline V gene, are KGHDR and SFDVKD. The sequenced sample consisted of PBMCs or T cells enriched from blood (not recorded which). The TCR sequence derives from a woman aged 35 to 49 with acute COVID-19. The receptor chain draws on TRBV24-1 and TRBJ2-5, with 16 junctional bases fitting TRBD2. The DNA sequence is TGTGCCACCGTCGGGGCCGGGGGGACTAGCGGGAGGGCCGTCAAAGAGACCCAGTACTTC. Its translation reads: CATVGAGGTSGRAVKETQYF.